This TCR beta chain was retrieved from a study of technical replicates of blood from several donors. CDR3 length: 13 residues. Germline V gives CDR1 ENHRY, CDR2 SYGVKD. Trimming left V 4 bases short and J 1 base short, with 7 bases between. TCRdb's table, derived via immunoSEQ multiplex PCR, lists solely in-frame clones and lacks some. This sample carries 66,000 or so clones, 88% of them seen once, and the ten largest clones take just over 4.5%. The sequenced sample consisted of PBMCs. The receptor was derived from a human donor in good health. Some clones in this sample may be carry-over from other donors' samples. V usage is TRBV10-3 and J usage is TRBJ1-1; tentatively, D is TRBD1 (5 bases). This CDR3 reads CAISVQGNTEAFF. CDR3 bases: TGTGCCATCAGTGTTCAGGGGAACACTGAAGCTTTCTTT.